This T cell receptor beta chain was sequenced for a study of cytomegalovirus exposure and HLA in healthy donors. The overall study: Of the donors genotyped, approximately 400 in all, about 76% fell in the Caucasian-associated ancestry cluster.

With regard to this clone: Its antigen is undetermined.

Regarding the study as a whole: It was only CMV serostatus that was available as immune exposure information. Some highly shared sequence variants likely arose as a pipeline artifact.

The PCR had 60 Vbeta and 13 Jbeta primers. The assay was immunoSEQ multiplex PCR, and TCRdb's table has in-frame clones only and misses some. The sample holds approximately 180,000 clones; over 70% are singletons and the top ten take 2.2%. Sequencing was performed on PBMCs. The clonotype comes from a woman in her thirties in good health and CMV-seronegative.

The CDR3 reads CASSSPGQGNNEQFF. The CDR3 DNA is TGTGCCAGCAGCTCCCCGGGACAGGGTAACAATGAGCAGTTCTTC. This chain links TRBV5-4 with TRBJ2-1; 9 nucleotides match TRBD1. Trimming at V came to 3 bases and at J to 5 bases, leaving 6 bases not matched to a gene. The CDR3 is made up of 15 amino acids. From germline, CDR1 is SGHNT and CDR2 YYREEE (reference sequence). The full variable domain, completed using reference TRBV5-4 and TRBJ2-1, is ETGVTQSPTHLIKTRGQQVTLRCSSQSGHNTVSWYQQALGQGPQFIFQYYREEENGRGNFPPRFSGLQFPNYSSELNVNALELDDSALYLCASSSPGQGNNEQFFGPGTRLTVL.